The entry below gives a single T cell receptor beta chain sequence along with its context. Its antigen is not identified. The data stem from a study of PD-1 blockade in classical Hodgkin lymphoma. Germline V CDR1 and CDR2: SGHRS, YFSETQ. The CDR3 runs 16 residues. V trimming: 3 bases; J trimming: 4 bases; junction bases outside the gene matches: 10. In every patient, relapse followed autologous stem cell transplantation, while exposure to brentuximab vedotin differed. Best overall response was complete response, partial response or progressive disease in these relapsed/refractory classical Hodgkin lymphoma patients. Study-wide results and caveats: According to reports, newly diagnosed patients had lower baseline TCR diversity than healthy donors, and relapsed/refractory patients had lower baseline TCR diversity still. Researchers reported that CD4+ TCR diversity, though not CD8+, rose significantly by C4D1.

TCRdb's table, derived via immunoSEQ multiplex PCR, lists solely in-frame clones and lacks some. This table has approximately 13,000 clones, 90% to 95% appearing once. The receptor was derived from a human donor with classical Hodgkin lymphoma. The V call is TRBV5-1, the J call TRBJ2-1; 7 positions match TRBD2. This sample comprised peripheral blood mononuclear cells (PBMCs), obtained at baseline. Here the CDR3 reads CASSSGGPTEYNEQFF. CDR3 coding DNA: TGCGCCAGCAGCTCGGGAGGACCAACCGAATACAATGAGCAGTTCTTC.